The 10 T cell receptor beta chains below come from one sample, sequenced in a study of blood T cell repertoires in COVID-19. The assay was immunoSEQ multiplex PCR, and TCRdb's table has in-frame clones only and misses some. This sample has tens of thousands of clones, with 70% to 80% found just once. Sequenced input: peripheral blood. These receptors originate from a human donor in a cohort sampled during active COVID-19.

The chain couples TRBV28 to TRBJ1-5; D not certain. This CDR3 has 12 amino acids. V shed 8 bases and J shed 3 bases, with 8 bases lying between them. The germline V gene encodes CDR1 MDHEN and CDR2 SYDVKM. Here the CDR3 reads CASQTDNQPQHF. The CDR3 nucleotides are TGTGCCAGCCAAACAGACAATCAGCCCCAGCATTTT.

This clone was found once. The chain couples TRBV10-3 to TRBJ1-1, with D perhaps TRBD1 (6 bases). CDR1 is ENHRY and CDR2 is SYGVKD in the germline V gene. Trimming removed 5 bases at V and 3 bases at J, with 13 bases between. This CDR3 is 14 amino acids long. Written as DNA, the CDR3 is TGTGCCATCAGTCCTACAGGGATGGACACTGAAGCTTTCTTT. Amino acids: CAISPTGMDTEAFF.

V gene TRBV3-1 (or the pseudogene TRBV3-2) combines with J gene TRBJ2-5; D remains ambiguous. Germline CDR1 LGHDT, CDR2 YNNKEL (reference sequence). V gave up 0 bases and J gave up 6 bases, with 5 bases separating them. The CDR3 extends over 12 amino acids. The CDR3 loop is CASSQEEKTQYF. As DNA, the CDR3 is TGTGCCAGCAGCCAAGAAGAGAAGACCCAGTACTTC.

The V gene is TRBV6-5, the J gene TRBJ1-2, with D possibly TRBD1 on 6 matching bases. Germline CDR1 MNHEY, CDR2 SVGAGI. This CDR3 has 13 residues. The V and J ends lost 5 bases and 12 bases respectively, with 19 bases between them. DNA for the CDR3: TGTGCCAGCAGTAGGGAACTTGGGGGCCTTAACACCTTC. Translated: CASSRELGGLNTF.

CDR3 sequence (DNA): TGTGCCAGCAGCTTAACAGGGGGGTCGAATCAGCCCCAGCATTTT. It encodes CASSLTGGSNQPQHF. This chain links TRBV7-9 with TRBJ1-5; 8 nucleotides match TRBD1. Germline V lookup: CDR1 SEHNR, CDR2 FQNEAQ (reference sequence). The V gene end was trimmed by 2 bases and the J gene end by 4 bases; junction bases not matched to a gene: 4. There are 15 residues in the CDR3.

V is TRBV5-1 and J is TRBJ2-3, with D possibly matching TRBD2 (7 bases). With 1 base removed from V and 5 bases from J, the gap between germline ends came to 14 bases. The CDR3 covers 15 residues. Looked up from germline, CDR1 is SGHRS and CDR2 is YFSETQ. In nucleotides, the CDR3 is TGCGCCAGCAGCTTGACCGGGGGGCAGGTAGATACGCAGTATTTT. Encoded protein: CASSLTGGQVDTQYF.

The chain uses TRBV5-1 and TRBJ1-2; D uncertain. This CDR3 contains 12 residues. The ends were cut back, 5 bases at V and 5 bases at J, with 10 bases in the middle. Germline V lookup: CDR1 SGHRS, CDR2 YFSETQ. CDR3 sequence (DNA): TGCGCCAGCAGTGTGACCGGGTATGGCTACACCTTC. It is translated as CASSVTGYGYTF. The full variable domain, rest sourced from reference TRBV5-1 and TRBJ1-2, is KAGVTQTPRYLIKTRGQQVTLSCSPISGHRSVSWYQQTPGQGLQFLFEYFSETQRNKGNFPGRFSGRQFSNSRSEMNVSTLELGDSALYLCASSVTGYGYTFGSGTRLTVV.

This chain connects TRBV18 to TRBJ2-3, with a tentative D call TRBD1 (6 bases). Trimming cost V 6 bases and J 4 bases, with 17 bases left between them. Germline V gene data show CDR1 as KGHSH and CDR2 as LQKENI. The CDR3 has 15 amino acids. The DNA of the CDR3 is TGTGCCAGCTCCCGGCGACAGGCTCGCGCAGATACGCAGTATTTT. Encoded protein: CASSRRQARADTQYF.

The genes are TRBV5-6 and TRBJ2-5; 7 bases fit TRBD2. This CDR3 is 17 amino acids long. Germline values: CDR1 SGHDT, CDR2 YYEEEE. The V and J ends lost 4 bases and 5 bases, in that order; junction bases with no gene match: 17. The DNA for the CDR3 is TGTGCCAGCAGCCCCTATGGGGTGGGGGGGAAGAGCGAGACCCAGTACTTC. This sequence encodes CASSPYGVGGKSETQYF.

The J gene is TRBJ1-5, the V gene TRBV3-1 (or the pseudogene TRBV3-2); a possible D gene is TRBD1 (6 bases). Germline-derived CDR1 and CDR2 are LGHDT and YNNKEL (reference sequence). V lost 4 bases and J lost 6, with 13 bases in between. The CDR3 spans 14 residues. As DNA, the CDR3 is TGTGCCAGCAGCCCAACAGGGATGCGTCAGCCCCAGCATTTT. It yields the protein CASSPTGMRQPQHF.